Reported below is one T cell receptor beta chain. These data are taken from a study of shared clonotypes between healthy human individuals. In the study's own analysis: ImmunoSEQ output held junction-only sequences without quality scores, so filtering differed. Measured with immunoSEQ multiplex PCR; TCRdb has only the in-frame clones, and not every one. The V and J calls and clone size come from that table; D and trimming were worked out from the DNA. Among about 510,000 clones listed, about 79% were seen once. Germline assignment: CDR1 SGHRS and CDR2 YFSETQ. The length of the CDR3 is 17 residues. The J segment lost 2 bases and the V segment lost 4 bases, leaving 12 bases of the junction unmatched.

This sequence originates from a woman in her thirties or forties in good health. Some clones in this sample may be carry-over from other donors' samples. The sequenced material came from PBMCs. This chain connects TRBV5-1 to TRBJ2-3; 8 nucleotides match TRBD2. In DNA, the CDR3 is TGCGCCAGCAGCGCCGGGAGGGGGGAGGTGGACACAGATACGCAGTATTTT. Translation: CASSAGRGEVDTDTQYF.